This TCR beta chain was sequenced for a study of blood T cell repertoires in COVID-19. Study-wide background: COVID-19 samples collected from the United States, Italy and Spain covered acute and convalescent phases. T cells, B-cell-depleted T cells, or PBMCs provided the cDNA or gDNA that served as material.

In the source study's methods: Quantification of nucleated cells was approximated via reference gene primer amplification. Measured with immunoSEQ multiplex PCR; TCRdb has only the in-frame clones, and not every one. That table gives V, J and clone size, and the DNA gave D and trimming. The table records 100,000 to 150,000 clones, roughly 90% of them present only once. Unmatched junction bases numbered 12, after V lost 4 bases and J lost 11 bases. Germline CDR1 is MDHEN and CDR2 is SYDVKM. This CDR3 is built from 15 residues. Input material: peripheral blood. The TCR sequence derives from a man in his fifties with acute or convalescent COVID-19. This chain connects TRBV28 to TRBJ1-5, with 9 bases matching TRBD1. CDR3 residues: CASSSPGQGMVAQHF. The DNA for the CDR3 is TGTGCCAGCAGTTCCCCCGGACAGGGGATGGTGGCCCAGCATTTT.